This passage covers 14 T cell receptor beta chains from one sample sequenced in a study of blood T cell repertoires in COVID-19. Here immunoSEQ multiplex PCR was the method, and the copy in TCRdb shows in-frame clones only, minus some. This table has 100,000 or so clones, about 85% appearing once. Sequencing was performed on peripheral blood. These TCRs come from a woman aged 70-85 years with active or convalescent COVID-19.

This chain joins TRBV11-2 and TRBJ1-2; 7 nucleotides match TRBD1. Germline CDR1 and CDR2: SGHAT and FQNNGV. The CDR3 runs 16 residues. The V segment lost 4 bases and the J segment 2 bases; nucleotides outside the gene matches: 10. CDR3 amino acids: CASSSRATGKNYGYTF. CDR3 DNA: TGTGCCAGCAGCTCCCGGGCGACAGGGAAGAACTATGGCTACACCTTC.

This clone has just one count. V usage is TRBV2 and J usage is TRBJ2-1; 7 nucleotides agree with TRBD2. Per the germline V gene, CDR1 is SNHLY and CDR2 is FYNNEI. With V trimmed by 6 bases and J by 5 bases, 4 bases remained unmatched. CDR3 length: 13 amino acids. CDR3 loop: CASRPTSDNEQFF. The CDR3 bases are TGTGCCAGCAGACCCACTAGCGACAATGAGCAGTTCTTC.

V is TRBV9 and J is TRBJ2-5, with D maybe TRBD1 (6 bases). Trimming removed 4 bases at V and 2 bases at J, with 12 bases between. CDR1 is SGDLS and CDR2 is YYNGEE in the germline V gene. CDR3 length equals 14 residues. CDR3 in amino acids: CASSPGQEQETQYF. Written as DNA, the CDR3 is TGTGCCAGCAGCCCGGGACAAGAACAAGAGACCCAGTACTTC. Variable domain in full (rest from reference TRBV9 and TRBJ2-5): DSGVTQTPKHLITATGQRVTLRCSPRSGDLSVYWYQQSLDQGLQFLIQYYNGEERAKGNILERFSAQQFPDLHSELNLSSLELGDSALYFCASSPGQEQETQYFGPGTRLLVL.

V and J are TRBV3-1 (or the pseudogene TRBV3-2) and TRBJ2-2; TRBD1 agrees at 10 bases. The CDR3 totals 17 residues. V shed 2 bases and J 4 bases; nucleotides not matched to a gene: 7. In germline, CDR1 is LGHDT, CDR2 YNNKEL (reference sequence). The CDR3 nucleotides read TGTGCCAGCAGCCAACCAGGGACAGGGGTCGCCACCGGGGAGCTGTTTTTT. It is translated as CASSQPGTGVATGELFF.

The chain uses TRBV2 and TRBJ1-1; D not certain. V shed 6 bases and J shed 10 bases, with 12 bases lying between them. CDR3 length equals 11 residues. Germline V gives CDR1 SNHLY, CDR2 FYNNEI. CDR3 region: CASSLGRVAFF. As DNA, the CDR3 is TGTGCCAGCAGCCTGGGTCGGGTAGCTTTCTTT.

On this clone: Relative to the germline gene, one junction end is altered; a read error may explain this. This sequence joins TRBV5-8 and TRBJ1-5; 9 nucleotides agree with TRBD1. Germline V gene data show CDR1 as SGHTS and CDR2 as YDEGEE. This CDR3 spans 16 amino acids. This chain's CDR3 is CASSLDRDRVNQPQHF. In DNA, the CDR3 is TGTGCCAGCAGTTTGGACCGGGACAGGGTCAATCAGCCCCAGCATTTT.

This chain links TRBV5-1 with TRBJ2-3, with a tentative D call TRBD2 (5 bases). The CDR3 has 16 amino acids. Trimming shortened V by 0 bases and J by 8 bases, and 19 bases separated the two germline ends. Germline CDR1 and CDR2: SGHRS and YFSETQ. CDR3 loop: CASSLAASSGSGTQYF. As DNA, the CDR3 is TGCGCCAGCAGCTTGGCCGCTAGCTCGGGTTCTGGTACGCAGTATTTT.

In regard to this clone: The sample carries other DNA sequences with the same CDR3. V and J are TRBV5-1 and TRBJ2-5, with D possibly being TRBD2 (6 bases). Germline CDR1 reads SGHRS; CDR2 reads YFSETQ. The CDR3 covers 14 residues. The V and J ends lost 0 bases and 1 base respectively, with 7 bases between them. CDR3 DNA: TGCGCCAGCAGCTTGGGCGGGGCCCAAGAGACCCAGTACTTC. The encoded protein is CASSLGGAQETQYF.

This clone was found a few times. CDR3 in amino acids: CSASLYLAGNNEQFF. The CDR3, as DNA: TGCAGTGCTAGTTTATACCTAGCGGGAAACAATGAGCAGTTCTTC. This chain joins TRBV20-1 and TRBJ2-1; 9 nucleotides line up with TRBD2. From germline, CDR1 is DFQATT and CDR2 SNEGSKA (reference sequence). After removal of 3 bases from V and 5 bases from J, the junction contained 8 bases not matched to a gene. This CDR3 has 15 residues.

This chain links TRBV11-2 with TRBJ2-1, with D tentatively TRBD2 (5 bases). The CDR3 contains 16 residues. CDR1 is SGHAT and CDR2 is FQNNGV in the germline V gene. Trimming stripped 5 bases from V and 0 bases from J, with 14 bases between. The CDR3 nucleotides read TGTGCCAGCAGCCCTCGTGTAGCGACCTCCTACAATGAGCAGTTCTTC. Its translation: CASSPRVATSYNEQFF.

This clone appeared once. The chain employs TRBV29-1 and TRBJ2-3; D might be TRBD1 (5 bases). The CDR3 loop spans 16 amino acids. The V end lost 4 bases, the J end lost 1 base, and 18 bases lay between the germline ends. From germline, CDR1 is SQVTM and CDR2 ANQGSEA. The CDR3 protein is CSVGAGKEGGTDTQYF. Here the CDR3 DNA reads TGCAGCGTTGGGGCAGGGAAGGAAGGGGGCACAGATACGCAGTATTTT.

J is TRBJ1-5 and V is TRBV3-1 (or the pseudogene TRBV3-2); no definite D call. Trimming removed 1 base at V and 3 bases at J, with 7 bases between. The germline V gene has CDR1 LGHDT and CDR2 YNNKEL (reference sequence). This CDR3 is 14 amino acids long. The CDR3 spells CASSQGSYNQPQHF. DNA for the CDR3: TGTGCCAGCAGCCAAGGTAGTTACAATCAGCCCCAGCATTTT.

This sequence joins TRBV5-1 and TRBJ1-2; D ambiguous. CDR1 is SGHRS, CDR2 YFSETQ, per germline. The CDR3 is 14 amino acids. V was trimmed by 3 bases and J by 0 bases, leaving 9 bases between them. The CDR3 spells CASSSLPTNYGYTF. CDR3 bases: TGCGCCAGCAGCTCACTCCCGACTAACTATGGCTACACCTTC.

The genes are TRBV7-2 and TRBJ2-2; D possibly corresponds to TRBD1 (5 bases). The V end lost 2 bases, the J end lost 4 bases, and 8 bases lay between the germline ends. Germline loops: CDR1 SGHTA, CDR2 FQGNSA. The CDR3 spans 14 residues. CDR3 residues: CASSLSTVTGELFF. The CDR3, as DNA: TGTGCCAGCAGCTTATCGACAGTCACCGGGGAGCTGTTTTTT.